This T cell receptor beta chain comes out of a study of OX40 agonist ivuxolimab in advanced cancers. Looking at the study overall: Patients took ivuxolimab, an agonistic anti-OX40 (CD134) antibody.

CDR1 is SGHTA and CDR2 is FQGNSA in the germline V gene. The CDR3 covers 15 residues. V was cut by 4 bases and J by 10 bases, with 20 bases left in between. Study outcomes and limitations: Dose levels from 0.1 to 3.0 mg/kg saw CD4+ and CD8+ blood T cells expand clonally by week 6. There were, on average, more expanded clones in CD8+ T cells than in CD4+.

The method was immunoSEQ multiplex PCR; TCRdb's version includes in-frame clones alone and lacks a portion of them. The table lists roughly 70,000 clones, about nine tenths of them singletons, with roughly 0.51% in the top ten. For this clone: No antigen is known for it.

The chain recombines TRBV7-2 with TRBJ2-1; D is possibly TRBD1 (6 bases). The TCR was taken from an adult with an advanced solid tumor such as melanoma, head and neck, liver or kidney cancer. The starting material was CD4+ or CD8+ T cells sorted from blood, obtained in a trial of the OX40 agonist ivuxolimab. The DNA for the CDR3 is TGTGCCAGCAGCTCGATAGCGAGTCTACAGGGAGAGCAGTTCTTC. It yields the protein CASSSIASLQGEQFF.